These 9 T cell receptor beta chains share one sample of origin, sequenced in a study of T-cell reconstitution after alpha-beta-depleted transplantation in children (TCRdb year 2016). This specimen's treatment or condition label, per the study, means: allogeneic hematopoietic cell transplantation with graft depleted of TCRalphabeta T cells and CD19 B cells. Library generation was performed with PCR. For sequencing, an Illumina HiSeq 2500 was employed. To normalize quantification of the TCRbeta repertoire, the TCR libraries were built with molecular barcoding that relied on unique molecular identifiers. TCRdb reanalyzed the raw reads on its own, using fastp at Q25 for trimming and MiXCR for clone calling, and kept in-frame beta chains. Entries that share a CDR3 protein sequence are merged under the most common genes and DNA. The sample yields approximately 190,000 distinct CDR3 sequences; 7% to 9% were counted once. The ten most abundant clones make up less than 40% of the sample.

Sequencing used PBMCs, mostly from graft donor cells, obtained 360 days after TCRalphabeta/CD19-depleted stem cell transplant. The receptors here all came from a male patient aged 2 to 10 who had a stem cell transplant for acute myeloid leukemia, so the T cells may come from the graft donor.

There are many counts of this clonotype. This rearrangement joins TRBV4-1 to TRBJ1-1, with TRBD1 matching 10 bases. This CDR3 is built from 16 residues. Germline trimming cut 4 bases from V and 2 bases from J; bases unmatched to any gene: 7. The germline V gene has CDR1 MGHRA and CDR2 YSYEKL. CDR3 nucleotides: TGCGCCAGCAGCCTAAGGACAGGGGGGGCTAACACTGAAGCTTTCTTT. This translates into CASSLRTGGANTEAFF.

This clonotype was detected only a few times. The rearrangement links TRBV11-2 to TRBJ2-4; weak D call: TRBD2 (5 bases). The germline V and J ends were trimmed by 5 bases and 6 bases, with 14 bases remaining between them. The CDR3 consists of 14 residues. Germline loops: CDR1 SGHAT, CDR2 FQNNGV. The CDR3 loop is CASSRRRARNIQYF. The CDR3 DNA follows: TGTGCCAGCAGCCGCCGGCGGGCCCGAAACATTCAGTACTTC. The variable domain in full, completed from reference TRBV11-2 and TRBJ2-4, reads EAGVAQSPRYKIIEKRQSVAFWCNPISGHATLYWYQQILGQGPKLLIQFQNNGVVDDSQLPKDRFSAERLKGVDSTLKIQPAKLEDSAVYLCASSRRRARNIQYFGAGTRLSVL.

This clonotype has a count of ten or more. The J gene is TRBJ2-1, the V gene TRBV5-1, with TRBD2 matching 9 bases. This CDR3 has 16 residues. J was trimmed by 2 bases and V by 5 bases; bases with no gene match: 8. Germline CDR1 SGHRS, CDR2 YFSETQ. This CDR3 is CASSVLAGRTYNEQFF. The CDR3 nucleotides are TGCGCCAGCAGTGTCCTAGCGGGAAGGACCTACAATGAGCAGTTCTTC.

The V gene is TRBV4-1, the J gene TRBJ1-5; no clear D gene. This CDR3 has 15 residues. V lost 1 base, J lost 0 bases, and 7 bases lay in between. CDR1 and CDR2 from the germline V gene are MGHRA and YSYEKL. CDR3 nucleotide sequence: TGCGCCAGCAGCCAAGTCGTAAATAGCAATCAGCCCCAGCATTTT. Its protein is CASSQVVNSNQPQHF.

This chain uses TRBV18 with TRBJ1-1, with D possibly being TRBD1 (6 bases). The CDR3 runs to 15 residues. CDR1 and CDR2 (germline): KGHSH, LQKENI. V was trimmed by 3 bases and J by 2 bases, leaving 13 bases between them. CDR3: CASSPSKQGNTEAFF. The CDR3 nucleotides read TGTGCCAGCTCACCTTCGAAACAGGGTAACACTGAAGCTTTCTTT.

This clonotype was seen many times. The V call is TRBV28, the J call TRBJ2-1; D might be TRBD2 (6 bases). The ends were cut back, 6 bases at V and 0 bases at J, with 15 bases in the middle. The CDR3 totals 16 residues. Per germline, CDR1 MDHEN and CDR2 SYDVKM. The CDR3 is CASRKERARSYNEQFF. CDR3 DNA sequence: TGTGCCAGCAGAAAGGAGCGGGCCCGCTCCTACAATGAGCAGTTCTTC.

The chain recombines TRBV12-3 or TRBV12-4 with TRBJ2-3; 11 bases are a match to TRBD2. Trimming removed 4 bases from V and 5 bases from J; junction bases left unmatched: 11. This CDR3 has 17 amino acids. The CDR3 spells CASSSSLLAGGGDTQYF. In nucleotides, the CDR3 is TGTGCCAGCAGTTCCTCCCTTCTAGCGGGGGGTGGAGATACGCAGTATTTT.

V gene TRBV12-3 or TRBV12-4 combines with J gene TRBJ2-1, with 7 bases aligning to TRBD2. Unmatched junction bases numbered 5, after V lost 6 bases and J lost 9 bases. The CDR3 runs to 12 residues. CDR3 amino acids: CASRSTSAEQFF. Written as DNA, the CDR3 is TGTGCCAGCAGGTCCACTAGCGCTGAGCAGTTCTTC.

At least ten counts were recorded for this clonotype. The gene calls are TRBV10-3 and TRBJ1-4; D is ambiguous. V was clipped by 3 bases and J by 7 bases, with 9 bases between them. This CDR3 comprises 13 residues. Germline loops: CDR1 ENHRY, CDR2 SYGVKD. The CDR3 spells CAISEGQVEKLFF. The CDR3 coding sequence is TGTGCCATCAGTGAAGGGCAGGTTGAAAAACTGTTTTTT.